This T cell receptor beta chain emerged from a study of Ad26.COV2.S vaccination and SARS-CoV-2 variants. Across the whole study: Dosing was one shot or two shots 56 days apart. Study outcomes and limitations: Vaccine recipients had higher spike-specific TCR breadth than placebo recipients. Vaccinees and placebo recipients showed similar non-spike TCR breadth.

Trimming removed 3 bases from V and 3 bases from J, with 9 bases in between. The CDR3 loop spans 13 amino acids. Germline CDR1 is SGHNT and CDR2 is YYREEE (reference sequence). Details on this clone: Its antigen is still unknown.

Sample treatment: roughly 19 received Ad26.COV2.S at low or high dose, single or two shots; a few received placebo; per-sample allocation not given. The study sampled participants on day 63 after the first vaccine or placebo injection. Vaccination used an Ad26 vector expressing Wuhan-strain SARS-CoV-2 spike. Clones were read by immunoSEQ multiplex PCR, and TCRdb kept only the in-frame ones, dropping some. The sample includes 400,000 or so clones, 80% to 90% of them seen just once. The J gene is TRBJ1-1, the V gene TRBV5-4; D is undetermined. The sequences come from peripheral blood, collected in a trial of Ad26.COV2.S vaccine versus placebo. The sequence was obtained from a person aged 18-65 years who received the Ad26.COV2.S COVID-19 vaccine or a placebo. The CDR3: CASSSQHHTEAFF. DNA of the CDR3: TGTGCCAGCAGCTCCCAGCATCACACTGAAGCTTTCTTT.